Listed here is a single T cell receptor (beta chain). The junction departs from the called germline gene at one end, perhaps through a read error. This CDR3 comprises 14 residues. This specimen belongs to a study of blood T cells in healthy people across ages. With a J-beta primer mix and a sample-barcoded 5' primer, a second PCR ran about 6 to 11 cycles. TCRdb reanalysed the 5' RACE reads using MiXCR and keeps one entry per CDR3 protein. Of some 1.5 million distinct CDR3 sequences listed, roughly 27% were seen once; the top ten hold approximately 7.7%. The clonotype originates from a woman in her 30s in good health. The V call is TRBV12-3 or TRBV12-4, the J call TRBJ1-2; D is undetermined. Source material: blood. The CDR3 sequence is CASCFAGVNYGYTF. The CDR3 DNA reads TGTGCCAGCTGTTTCGCAGGAGTGAACTATGGCTACACCTTC.